These 25 T cell receptor beta chains were sequenced from one sample in a study of response to subunit inactivated influenza vaccine. TCRdb called the RT-PCR reads again in MiXCR, with one record for every CDR3 protein. The table includes roughly 520,000 distinct CDR3 sequences, about 25% detected once. This sample comprised CD4+ T cells sorted from PBMCs, obtained roughly 5 days after vaccination. These receptors all come from a man aged 50 or older who received an inactivated influenza vaccine.

The table lists this clonotype with a few counts. The rearrangement links TRBV20-1 to TRBJ2-3, with 7 bases that match TRBD2. Germline-derived CDR1 and CDR2 are DFQATT and SNEGSKA (reference sequence). This CDR3 comprises 14 residues. The V segment lost 5 bases and the J segment 4 bases; nucleotides outside the gene matches: 9. The CDR3 DNA reads as TGCAGTGCTTCGGGACTACACTCCTCAGATACGCAGTATTTT. Protein product: CSASGLHSSDTQYF.

DNA for the CDR3: TGCAGTGCTAGCCCCGGGACTAGCGGCTACGAGCAGTACTTC. Its protein product is CSASPGTSGYEQYF. The chain employs TRBV20-1 and TRBJ2-7, with TRBD2 matching 11 bases. The V and J ends lost 3 bases and 3 bases, in that order; junction bases with no gene match: 4. Germline loops: CDR1 DFQATT, CDR2 SNEGSKA (reference sequence). This CDR3 is built from 14 residues.

In its sample, this clonotype was seen a few times. The chain is built from TRBV5-1 and TRBJ1-6; tentatively, D is TRBD1 (6 bases). Between the trimmed V and J ends, which lost 6 bases and 7 bases, there was a span of 20 bases. The germline V gene has CDR1 SGHRS and CDR2 YFSETQ. This CDR3 has 16 residues. This CDR3 is CASNPSPGAANSPLHF. The CDR3 DNA is TGCGCCAGCAACCCATCCCCAGGGGCGGCGAATTCACCCCTCCACTTT. The complete variable domain, with remaining parts taken from reference TRBV5-1 and TRBJ1-6, reads KAGVTQTPRYLIKTRGQQVTLSCSPISGHRSVSWYQQTPGQGLQFLFEYFSETQRNKGNFPGRFSGRQFSNSRSEMNVSTLELGDSALYLCASNPSPGAANSPLHFGNGTRLTVT.

The chain joins TRBV19 to TRBJ2-3; D possibly corresponds to TRBD1 (5 bases). Germline V gives CDR1 LNHDA, CDR2 SQIVND (reference sequence). The CDR3 has 14 residues. The germline V and J ends were trimmed by 3 bases and 0 bases, with 7 bases remaining between them. The DNA of the CDR3 is TGTGCCAGTAGTATCCGACAGAGCACAGATACGCAGTATTTT. Amino acids: CASSIRQSTDTQYF. Variable domain in full (rest from reference TRBV19 and TRBJ2-3): DGGITQSPKYLFRKEGQNVTLSCEQNLNHDAMYWYRQDPGQGLRLIYYSQIVNDFQKGDIAEGYSVSREKKESFPLTVTSAQKNPTAFYLCASSIRQSTDTQYFGPGTRLTVL.

This clonotype appeared a few times. This sequence joins TRBV24-1 and TRBJ2-5; TRBD1 aligns across 8 bases. CDR1 and CDR2 from the germline V gene are KGHDR and SFDVKD. The CDR3 length is 14 residues. The V segment lost 6 bases and the J segment 1 base; nucleotides outside the gene matches: 3. The CDR3 region has the DNA TGTGCCACCAGTATAACAGGGGGCCAAGAGACCCAGTACTTC. This gives the protein CATSITGGQETQYF.

This clonotype occurred a few times. The CDR3 sequence is CASSLANQNSPLHF. DNA for the CDR3: TGTGCCAGCAGCTTAGCGAACCAAAATTCACCCCTCCACTTT. V and J are TRBV7-2 and TRBJ1-6; D gene uncertain. Trimming left V 0 bases short and J 7 bases short, with 7 bases between. This CDR3 comprises 14 residues. CDR1 SGHTA and CDR2 FQGNSA come from the germline V gene.

This clonotype appeared a few times. The genes are TRBV28 and TRBJ1-5, with D possibly TRBD1 on 6 matching bases. With 6 bases removed from V and 5 bases from J, the gap between germline ends came to 14 bases. This CDR3 has 14 residues. CDR1 and CDR2 (germline): MDHEN, SYDVKM. The CDR3 DNA follows: TGTGCCAGCAGCCGCGACAGGCGGTATCAGCCCCAGCATTTT. It is translated as CASSRDRRYQPQHF.

In its sample, this clonotype was seen many times. The chain uses TRBV5-1 and TRBJ1-2; 10 positions agree with TRBD1. CDR1 and CDR2 from the germline V gene are SGHRS and YFSETQ. The J segment lost 5 bases and the V segment lost 4 bases, leaving 5 bases of the junction unmatched. This CDR3 comprises 14 residues. CDR3 DNA sequence: TGCGCCAGCAGCCTCGAGGGACAGGGGTATGGCTACACCTTC. Translation gives CASSLEGQGYGYTF.

V is TRBV3-1 and J is TRBJ2-3, with D uncertain. This CDR3 has 12 residues. The V gene's germline CDR1 is LGHDT and CDR2 YNNKEL (reference sequence). Trimming took 4 bases from V and 7 from J, leaving 9 bases between them. CDR3 in amino acids: CASSLTEYTQYF. DNA of the CDR3: TGTGCCAGCAGCCTGACTGAGTATACGCAGTATTTT.

This clonotype was counted a single time. The gene calls are TRBV20-1 and TRBJ2-7; D unresolved. V shed 4 bases and J shed 0 bases, with 16 bases lying between them. Germline loops: CDR1 DFQATT, CDR2 SNEGSKA (reference sequence). The CDR3 spans 15 residues. CDR3 sequence reads: CSATPFQAASYEQYF. The CDR3 DNA sequence: TGCAGTGCTACCCCCTTCCAGGCAGCCTCCTACGAGCAGTACTTC.

The CDR3, as DNA: TGCGCCAGCAGCCAAGCTTTGGTTTCGTACACAGATACGCAGTATTTT. It encodes CASSQALVSYTDTQYF. The rearrangement uses TRBV4-3 and TRBJ2-3; no clear D gene. Germline lookup yields CDR1 LGHNA and CDR2 YSLEER. V lost 1 base and J lost 2, with 13 bases in between. This CDR3 spans 16 amino acids.

The CDR3 loop is CASSLRASGNTGELFF. CDR3 bases: TGTGCCAGCAGCTTAAGGGCCAGCGGGAACACCGGGGAGCTGTTTTTT. This chain uses TRBV7-3 with TRBJ2-2, with a possible D match to TRBD2 (5 bases). There are 16 residues in the CDR3. Trimming pared 1 base from V and 1 base from J, leaving 10 bases between. Germline loops: CDR1 SGHTA, CDR2 FQGTGA.

The chain is built from TRBV7-2 and TRBJ1-2; possible D gene TRBD1, 6 bases. The germline gives CDR1 SGHTA, CDR2 FQGNSA. This CDR3 comprises 13 residues. V was trimmed by 5 bases and J by 4 bases, leaving 11 bases between them. CDR3 coding DNA: TGTGCCAGCAGCATATCGGACAGCTATGGCTACACCTTC. Residues: CASSISDSYGYTF.

This clonotype was picked up many times. In nucleotides, the CDR3 is TGCAGTGCCCTTAGCGGGACCCTATCCAATGAGCAGTTCTTC. Encoded protein: CSALSGTLSNEQFF. The V call is TRBV20-1, the J call TRBJ2-1; TRBD2 matches at 8 bases. The V gene's germline CDR1 is DFQATT and CDR2 SNEGSKA (reference sequence). V dropped 6 bases and J dropped 6; count of bases not matched to a gene: 10. The CDR3 runs 14 residues.

A few counts support this clonotype. The chain uses TRBV4-2 and TRBJ2-2; 9 nucleotides match TRBD1. V was pared by 0 bases and J by 3 bases, with 2 bases of the junction left unmatched. In germline, CDR1 is LGHNA, CDR2 YNFKEQ. This CDR3 contains 16 residues. CDR3 sequence (DNA): TGTGCCAGCAGCCAAGAGGGGACAGGGTACACCGGGGAGCTGTTTTTT. Its protein is CASSQEGTGYTGELFF.

The chain employs TRBV10-1 and TRBJ2-2; no clear D. The germline V gene encodes CDR1 WNHNN and CDR2 SYGVQD (reference sequence). The CDR3 totals 13 residues. Trimming cost V 0 bases and J 5 bases, with 4 bases left between them. In DNA form, the CDR3 reads TGCGCCAGCAGTGAGTCGGCTACCGGGGAGCTGTTTTTT. Amino acids: CASSESATGELFF.

This chain uses TRBV5-1 with TRBJ2-3; 8 bases agree with TRBD2. Germline CDR1 SGHRS, CDR2 YFSETQ. With V trimmed by 7 bases and J by 2 bases, 6 bases remained unmatched. The CDR3 contains 14 residues. The CDR3 is CASQSGGHTDTQYF. The DNA of the CDR3 is TGCGCCAGCCAAAGCGGGGGACACACAGATACGCAGTATTTT.

The chain carries TRBV5-6 and TRBJ2-1, with no clear D. The length of the CDR3 is 12 residues. Per the germline V gene, CDR1 is SGHDT and CDR2 is YYEEEE. V shed 5 bases and J shed 6 bases, with 9 bases lying between them. The CDR3 sequence is CASSYRSNEQFF. CDR3 nucleotides: TGTGCCAGCAGTTATCGGTCCAATGAGCAGTTCTTC. Supplemented by reference TRBV5-6 and TRBJ2-1, the full variable domain reads DAGVTQSPTHLIKTRGQQVTLRCSPKSGHDTVSWYQQALGQGPQFIFQYYEEEERQRGNFPDRFSGHQFPNYSSELNVNALLLGDSALYLCASSYRSNEQFFGPGTRLTVL.

The V gene is TRBV4-2, the J gene TRBJ2-2; the D gene is possibly TRBD1 (5 bases). The CDR3 loop spans 15 amino acids. The V gene lost 0 bases and the J gene lost 3 bases, with 8 bases spanning the gap. In germline, CDR1 is LGHNA, CDR2 YNFKEQ. CDR3 amino acids: CASSQEGAHTGELFF. The CDR3 DNA is TGTGCCAGCAGCCAAGAAGGGGCTCACACCGGGGAGCTGTTTTTT.

This chain connects TRBV30 to TRBJ1-5; D gene ambiguous. Germline-derived CDR1 and CDR2 are GTSNPN and SVGIG (reference sequence). The CDR3 extends over 12 amino acids. V gave up 3 bases and J gave up 1 base, with 4 bases separating them. Here the CDR3 DNA reads TGTGCCTGGAGCCGGAGCAATCAGCCCCAGCATTTT. Protein product: CAWSRSNQPQHF.

This rearrangement joins TRBV6-1 to TRBJ2-7; D is possibly TRBD2 (5 bases). Germline lookup yields CDR1 MNHNS and CDR2 SASEGT. CDR3 length: 13 amino acids. V dropped 8 bases and J dropped 0 bases, with 11 bases sitting between them. The CDR3 sequence is CASGLLSSYEQYF. The CDR3 nucleotides read TGTGCCAGCGGACTGTTGTCCTCCTACGAGCAGTACTTC.

The J gene is TRBJ2-7, the V gene TRBV20-1, with 16 nucleotides matching TRBD2. Per germline, CDR1 DFQATT and CDR2 SNEGSKA (reference sequence). The CDR3 is 17 amino acids. J gave up 6 bases and V 6 bases, and 14 bases lay outside the gene matches. The CDR3 nucleotides read TGCAGTGCGAACCCGGGACTAGCGGGGGGGCCCTCTCTCGAGCAGTACTTC. It translates to CSANPGLAGGPSLEQYF.

This clonotype showed up just a few times. The V gene is TRBV19, the J gene TRBJ2-3; 8 bases align to TRBD2. This CDR3 contains 17 residues. Germline CDR1 reads LNHDA; CDR2 reads SQIVND (reference sequence). The V and J ends lost 6 bases and 2 bases, in that order; junction bases with no gene match: 13. This CDR3 is CASSHARSGGSTDTQYF. For the CDR3, the DNA is TGTGCCAGTAGCCACGCGAGAAGCGGGGGATCCACAGATACGCAGTATTTT. The variable domain in full, with the rest retrieved from reference TRBV19 and TRBJ2-3, is DGGITQSPKYLFRKEGQNVTLSCEQNLNHDAMYWYRQDPGQGLRLIYYSQIVNDFQKGDIAEGYSVSREKKESFPLTVTSAQKNPTAFYLCASSHARSGGSTDTQYFGPGTRLTVL.

CDR3 protein: CASSDPRQGTDTEAFF. The CDR3 bases are TGTGCCAGCAGTGATCCCCGACAGGGTACGGACACTGAAGCTTTCTTT. The J gene is TRBJ1-1, the V gene TRBV9; TRBD1 matches at 7 bases. Germline CDR1 reads SGDLS; CDR2 reads YYNGEE. This CDR3 contains 16 residues. V lost 5 bases and J lost 3; bases outside the gene matches: 13.

This clonotype showed up just a few times. J is TRBJ2-6 and V is TRBV5-1; D is undetermined. This CDR3 has 16 amino acids. CDR1 and CDR2 (germline): SGHRS, YFSETQ. V shed 2 bases and J shed 0 bases, with 9 bases lying between them. CDR3 in DNA: TGCGCCAGCAGCTTATCCGGATACTCTGGGGCCAACGTCCTGACTTTC. As protein: CASSLSGYSGANVLTF.